Reported below is one TCR beta chain. No antigen is known for it. V lost 0 bases, J lost 0 bases, and 7 bases stayed unmatched. In germline, CDR1 is MDHEN, CDR2 SYDVKM. There are 18 residues in the CDR3. Clones were sequenced by immunoSEQ multiplex PCR, and TCRdb holds only the in-frame ones, with some missing. Counted here are about 120,000 clones, roughly nine tenths occurring once; the ten biggest clones make up around 0.86%. These data come from a study of T cell clones after liver transplantation. Study-wide background: In this trial, immunosuppression withdrawal was attempted within 2 years of liver transplant. Findings of the study overall: The donor-reactive repertoire was only partly measurable in a couple of subjects, lacking donor cells. Post-transplant time points were not standardized, so conclusions are preliminary.

This material consisted of CD4+ T cells from blood, taken 12 months after liver transplant. This clonotype was sampled from a human patient who received a liver transplant. Some T cells may be provided by the graft donor. The V gene is TRBV28, the J gene TRBJ2-1; 8 nucleotides agree with TRBD2. Written as DNA, the CDR3 is TGTGCCAGCAGTTTATGGACTATGAGCGGGAGCTCCTACAATGAGCAGTTCTTC. Translated, it gives CASSLWTMSGSSYNEQFF.